This entry describes one TCR beta chain. Its antigen is not identified. Profiling relied on immunoSEQ multiplex PCR, and the TCRdb table lists in-frame clones only, not all of them. The sample lists approximately 15,000 clones; 70% to 90% were seen once. In germline, CDR1 is SEHNR, CDR2 FQNEAQ (reference sequence). The V and J ends lost 0 bases and 1 base respectively, with 9 bases between them. The CDR3 has 15 residues. This sample was included in a study of blood T cell dynamics during melanoma immunotherapy. Study-wide context: First-line therapy was either pembrolizumab or nivolumab with ipilimumab for metastatic melanoma.

As to time point: pre-treatment baseline. Disease control meant complete response, partial response or stable disease at 12 weeks. Notes on the study in general: It remained unknown if the driving T cell clones were melanoma-specific. Unlike progressors, later disease-control patients had W3 repertoires gaining clonality or diversity.

The gene calls are TRBV7-9 and TRBJ2-5; the D is unclear. This sample comprised blood, obtained from a patient treated with checkpoint blockade. This clonotype originated in a human donor with melanoma. Here the CDR3 DNA reads TGTGCCAGCAGCTTAGCCGGCTCAGGCCAAGAGACCCAGTACTTC. It codes for CASSLAGSGQETQYF.